This T cell receptor beta chain was sequenced for a study of T and B cells in COVID-19 patients. Overall study results and limits: In COVID-19 patients, T cell receptor beta variable and joining gene use was reportedly strongly skewed.

TRB rearrangements were amplified by multiplex PCR with BIOMED2 TRB-A/B primers. TCRdb re-analysed the multiplex PCR reads in MiXCR, keeping a single row per CDR3 protein. The data contain about 8,400 distinct CDR3 sequences, 25% of them singletons. The CDR3 has 13 amino acids. Germline values: CDR1 MNHEY, CDR2 SVGAGI. Trimming shortened V by 5 bases and J by 7 bases, and 15 bases separated the two germline ends. Worth noting for this clonotype: Antigen specificity is unknown.

TRB was amplified from around 250-500 ng of blood genomic DNA. The sequence came from a human donor who had recovered from COVID-19. The chain couples TRBV6-5 to TRBJ2-7; possibly TRBD2 for D (6 bases). The sequenced material came from blood. CDR3 sequence: CASSPGRGSEQYF. DNA for the CDR3: TGTGCCAGCAGTCCGGGACGGGGGTCGGAGCAGTACTTC.